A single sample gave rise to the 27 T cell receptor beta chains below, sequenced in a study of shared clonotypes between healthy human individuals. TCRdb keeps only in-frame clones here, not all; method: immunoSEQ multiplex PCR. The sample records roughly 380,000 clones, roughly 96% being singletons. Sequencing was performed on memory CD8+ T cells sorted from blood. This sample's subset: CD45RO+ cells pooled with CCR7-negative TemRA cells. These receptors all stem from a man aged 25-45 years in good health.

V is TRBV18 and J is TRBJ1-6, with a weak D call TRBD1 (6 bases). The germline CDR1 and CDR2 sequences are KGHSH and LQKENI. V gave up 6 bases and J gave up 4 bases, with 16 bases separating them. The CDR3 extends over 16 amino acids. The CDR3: CASSQNRQAYNSPLHF. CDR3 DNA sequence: TGTGCCAGCTCTCAGAACAGACAGGCTTATAATTCACCCCTCCACTTT. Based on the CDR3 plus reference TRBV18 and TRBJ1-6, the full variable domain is NAGVMQNPRHLVRRRGQEARLRCSPMKGHSHVYWYRQLPEEGLKFMVYLQKENIIDESGMPKERFSAEFPKEGPSILRIQQVVRGDSAAYFCASSQNRQAYNSPLHFGNGTRLTVT.

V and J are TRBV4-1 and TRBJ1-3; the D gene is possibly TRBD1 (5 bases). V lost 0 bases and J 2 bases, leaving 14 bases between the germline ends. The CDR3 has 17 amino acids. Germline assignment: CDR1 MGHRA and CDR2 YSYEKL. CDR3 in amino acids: CASSQDKVPGPGNTIYF. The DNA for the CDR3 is TGCGCCAGCAGCCAAGATAAGGTACCAGGGCCTGGAAACACCATATATTTT.

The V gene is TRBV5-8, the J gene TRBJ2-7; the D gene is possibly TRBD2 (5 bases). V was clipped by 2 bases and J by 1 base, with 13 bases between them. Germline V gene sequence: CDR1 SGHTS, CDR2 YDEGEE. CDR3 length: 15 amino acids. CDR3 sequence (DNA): TGTGCCAGCAGCTTTTTTCTGGCGGGTTCCTACGAGCAGTACTTC. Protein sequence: CASSFFLAGSYEQYF.

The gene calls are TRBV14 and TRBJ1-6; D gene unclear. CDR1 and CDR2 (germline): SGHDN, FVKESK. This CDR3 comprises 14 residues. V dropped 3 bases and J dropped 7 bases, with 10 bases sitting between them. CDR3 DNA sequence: TGTGCCAGCAGCCATCCGCAGCTAAATTCACCCCTCCACTTT. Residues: CASSHPQLNSPLHF.

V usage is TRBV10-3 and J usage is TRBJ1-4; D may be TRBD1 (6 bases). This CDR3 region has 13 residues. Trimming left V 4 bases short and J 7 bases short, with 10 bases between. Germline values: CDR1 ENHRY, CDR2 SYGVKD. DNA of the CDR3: TGTGCCATCAGTGCACAGGGAGTTGAAAAACTGTTTTTT. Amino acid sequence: CAISAQGVEKLFF.

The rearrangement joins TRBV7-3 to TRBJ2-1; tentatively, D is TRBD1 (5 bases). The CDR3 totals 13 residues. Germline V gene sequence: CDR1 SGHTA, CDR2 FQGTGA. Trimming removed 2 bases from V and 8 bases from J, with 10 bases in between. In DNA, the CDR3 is TGTGCCAGCAGCTTACTAGGGGTGGATGAGCAGTTCTTC. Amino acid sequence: CASSLLGVDEQFF.

Here the CDR3 DNA reads TGTGCCAGCAGCTACCTGGGGGACAATGAGCAGTTCTTC. This translates into CASSYLGDNEQFF. The rearrangement uses TRBV11-3 and TRBJ2-1; either TRBD1 or TRBD2 may fit D (5 bases each). CDR3 size: 13 residues. V shed 4 bases and J shed 5 bases, with 9 bases lying between them. Germline assignment: CDR1 SGHNT and CDR2 YENEEA.

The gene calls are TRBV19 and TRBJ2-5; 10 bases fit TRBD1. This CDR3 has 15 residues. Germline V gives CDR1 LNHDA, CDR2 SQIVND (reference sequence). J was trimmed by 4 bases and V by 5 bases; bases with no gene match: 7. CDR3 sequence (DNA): TGTGCCAGTAGTGCTTCGGACAGGGGGGGAGAGACCCAGTACTTC. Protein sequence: CASSASDRGGETQYF.

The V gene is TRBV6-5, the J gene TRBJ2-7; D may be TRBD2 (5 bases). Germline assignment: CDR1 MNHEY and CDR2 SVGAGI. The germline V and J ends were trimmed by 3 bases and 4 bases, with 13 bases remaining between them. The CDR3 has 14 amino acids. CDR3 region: CASSYSSGTYEQYF. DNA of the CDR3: TGTGCCAGCAGTTATAGCAGCGGAACTTACGAGCAGTACTTC.

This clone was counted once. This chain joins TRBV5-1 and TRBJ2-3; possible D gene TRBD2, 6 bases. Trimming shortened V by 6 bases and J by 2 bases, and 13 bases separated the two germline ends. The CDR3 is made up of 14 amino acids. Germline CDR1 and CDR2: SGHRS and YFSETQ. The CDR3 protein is CASNSGDDTDTQYF. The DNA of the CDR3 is TGCGCCAGCAATAGCGGAGACGACACAGATACGCAGTATTTT.

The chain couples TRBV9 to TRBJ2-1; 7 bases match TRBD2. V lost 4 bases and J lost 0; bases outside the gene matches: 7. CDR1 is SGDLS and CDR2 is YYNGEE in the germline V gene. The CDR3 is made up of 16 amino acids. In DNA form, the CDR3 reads TGTGCCAGCAGCACCCAACTAGCGCGCTCCTACAATGAGCAGTTCTTC. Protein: CASSTQLARSYNEQFF. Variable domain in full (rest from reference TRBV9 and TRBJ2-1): DSGVTQTPKHLITATGQRVTLRCSPRSGDLSVYWYQQSLDQGLQFLIQYYNGEERAKGNILERFSAQQFPDLHSELNLSSLELGDSALYFCASSTQLARSYNEQFFGPGTRLTVL.

This CDR3 reads CASSRPYRGRTDTQYF. DNA of the CDR3: TGTGCCAGCAGCAGACCCTACAGGGGGCGCACAGATACGCAGTATTTT. The chain is built from TRBV11-2 and TRBJ2-3; 9 positions agree with TRBD1. There are 16 residues in the CDR3. Germline V CDR1 and CDR2: SGHAT, FQNNGV. V lost 5 bases, J lost 1 base, and 7 bases stayed unmatched.

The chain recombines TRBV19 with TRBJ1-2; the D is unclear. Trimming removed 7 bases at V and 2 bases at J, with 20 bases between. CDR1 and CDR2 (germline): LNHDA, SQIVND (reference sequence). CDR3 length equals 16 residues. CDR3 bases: TGTGCCAGTACCCTCTTAAGGGAAGCGGGAAACTATGGCTACACCTTC. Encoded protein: CASTLLREAGNYGYTF.

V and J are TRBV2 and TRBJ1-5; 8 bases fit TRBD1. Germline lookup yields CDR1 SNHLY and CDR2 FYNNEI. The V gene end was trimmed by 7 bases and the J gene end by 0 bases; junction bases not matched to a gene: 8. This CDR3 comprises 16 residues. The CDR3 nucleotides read TGTGCCAGCACTATTGGGACAGGTTTTAGCAATCAGCCCCAGCATTTT. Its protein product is CASTIGTGFSNQPQHF.

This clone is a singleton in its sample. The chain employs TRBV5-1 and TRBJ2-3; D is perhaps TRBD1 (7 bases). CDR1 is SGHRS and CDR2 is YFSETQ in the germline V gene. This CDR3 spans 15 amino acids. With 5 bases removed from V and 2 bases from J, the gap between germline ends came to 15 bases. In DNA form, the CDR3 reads TGCGCCAGCAGAGGCGGGACAGTGTTCACAGATACGCAGTATTTT. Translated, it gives CASRGGTVFTDTQYF.

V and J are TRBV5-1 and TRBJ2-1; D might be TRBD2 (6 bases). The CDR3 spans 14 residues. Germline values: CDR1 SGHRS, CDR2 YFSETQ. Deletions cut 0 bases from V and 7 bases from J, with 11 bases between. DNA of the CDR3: TGCGCCAGCAGCTTGGTACTAGCTAGTAATGAGCAGTTCTTC. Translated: CASSLVLASNEQFF.

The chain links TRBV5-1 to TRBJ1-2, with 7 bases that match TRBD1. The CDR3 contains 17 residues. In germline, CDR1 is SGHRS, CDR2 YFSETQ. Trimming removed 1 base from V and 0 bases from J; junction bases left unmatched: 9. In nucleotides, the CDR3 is TGCGCCAGCAGCTTGACCCAGACAGGGCTTCCTAACTATGGCTACACCTTC. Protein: CASSLTQTGLPNYGYTF.

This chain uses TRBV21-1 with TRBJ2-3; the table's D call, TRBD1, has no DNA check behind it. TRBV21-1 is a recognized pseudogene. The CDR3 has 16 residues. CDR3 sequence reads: CASSTPGRTSTDTQYF. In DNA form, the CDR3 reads TGTGCCAGCAGCACCCCAGGGCGGACCAGCACAGATACGCAGTATTTT.

CDR3 in amino acids: CASSPQPWTSGFSTDTQYF. The CDR3 DNA reads TGTGCCAGCTCACCTCAGCCGTGGACTAGCGGGTTTAGCACAGATACGCAGTATTTT. The V gene is TRBV18, the J gene TRBJ2-3, with TRBD2 matching 11 bases. The CDR3 contains 19 residues. Germline loops: CDR1 KGHSH, CDR2 LQKENI. Losses at the gene ends were 3 bases for V and 0 bases for J; bases not matched to a gene: 11. Supplemented by reference TRBV18 and TRBJ2-3, the full variable domain reads NAGVMQNPRHLVRRRGQEARLRCSPMKGHSHVYWYRQLPEEGLKFMVYLQKENIIDESGMPKERFSAEFPKEGPSILRIQQVVRGDSAAYFCASSPQPWTSGFSTDTQYFGPGTRLTVL.

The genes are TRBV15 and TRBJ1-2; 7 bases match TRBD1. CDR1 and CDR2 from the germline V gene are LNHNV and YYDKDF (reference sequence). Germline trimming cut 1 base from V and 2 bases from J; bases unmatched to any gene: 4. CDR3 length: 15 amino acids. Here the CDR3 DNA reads TGTGCCACCAGCAGAGGGGACAGCGCGAACTATGGCTACACCTTC. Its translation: CATSRGDSANYGYTF.

The CDR3, as DNA: TGTGCCAGCAGCCTAGGACAGGGGGCCTACGAGCAGTACTTC. Protein sequence: CASSLGQGAYEQYF. The rearrangement joins TRBV7-9 to TRBJ2-7, with 10 bases identical to TRBD1. The CDR3 runs 14 residues. V gave up 5 bases and J gave up 2 bases; unmatched junction bases: 3. CDR1 SEHNR and CDR2 FQNEAQ come from the germline V gene (reference sequence).

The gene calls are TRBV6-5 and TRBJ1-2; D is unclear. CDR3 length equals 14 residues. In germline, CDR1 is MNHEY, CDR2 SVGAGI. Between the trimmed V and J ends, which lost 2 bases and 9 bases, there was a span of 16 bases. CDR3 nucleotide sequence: TGTGCCAGCAGTTACGATTCTGCCCCCACTCGCTACACCTTC. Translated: CASSYDSAPTRYTF.

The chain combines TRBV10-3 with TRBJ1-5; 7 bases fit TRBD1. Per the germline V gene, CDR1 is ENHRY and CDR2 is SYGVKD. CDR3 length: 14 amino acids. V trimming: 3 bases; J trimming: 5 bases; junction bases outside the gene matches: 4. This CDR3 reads CAISENRGYQPQHF. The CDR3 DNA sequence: TGTGCCATCAGTGAAAACAGGGGATATCAGCCCCAGCATTTT.

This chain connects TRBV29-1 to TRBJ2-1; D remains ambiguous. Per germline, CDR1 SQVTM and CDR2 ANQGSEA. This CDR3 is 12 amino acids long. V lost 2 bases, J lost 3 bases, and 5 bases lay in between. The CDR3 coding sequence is TGCAGCGTTGAACCGGACTACAATGAGCAGTTCTTC. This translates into CSVEPDYNEQFF.

For the CDR3, the DNA is TGTGCCAGCAGTTGGCGACAGGTTACTAAGGGGACTGAAGCTTTCTTT. As protein: CASSWRQVTKGTEAFF. The chain links TRBV28 to TRBJ1-1; TRBD1 might be the D (6 bases). The germline CDR1 and CDR2 sequences are MDHEN and SYDVKM. The V end was cut by 4 bases, the J end by 5 bases, with 20 bases between. This CDR3 region has 16 residues.

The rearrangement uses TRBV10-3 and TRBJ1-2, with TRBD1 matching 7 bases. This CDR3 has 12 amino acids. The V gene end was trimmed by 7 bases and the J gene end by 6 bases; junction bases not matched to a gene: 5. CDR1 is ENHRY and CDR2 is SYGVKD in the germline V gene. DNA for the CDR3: TGTGCCATCAACAGACAGGGCCATGGCTACACCTTC. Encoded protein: CAINRQGHGYTF.

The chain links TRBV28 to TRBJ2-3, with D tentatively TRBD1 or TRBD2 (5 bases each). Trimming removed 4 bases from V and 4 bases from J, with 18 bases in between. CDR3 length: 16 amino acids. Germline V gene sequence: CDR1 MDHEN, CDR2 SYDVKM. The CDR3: CASSSLTALGADTQYF. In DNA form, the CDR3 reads TGTGCCAGCAGTTCTCTGACAGCCTTGGGGGCAGATACGCAGTATTTT.